This T cell receptor (beta chain) was identified during a study of T-cell reconstitution after alpha-beta-depleted transplantation in children (dated by TCRdb to about 2016). Study-wide context: Using TCR repertoire profiling, the study quantitatively followed how T-cell immune reconstitution unfolded in children after TCRalphabeta/CD19-depleted allogeneic hematopoietic cell transplantation. What the authors observed across the whole study: In some patients, the high TCRbeta diversity seen at day 60 was put down to recipient T cells and intrathymic progenitors that had survived conditioning. Over the following months the frequencies of hyperexpanded clones went down, and after one year T-cell counts and TCRbeta diversity were mostly credited to newly produced T cells. Apparently early alphabetaT-cell count recovery about two months after transplant reportedly relied on only several hundred rapidly expanded clones derived from non-depleted graft cells.

According to the germline V gene, CDR1 reads SGHNT and CDR2 reads YENEEA. The CDR3 sequence holds 16 residues, the cysteine and phenylalanine included. Only the CDR3 region is kept as DNA, spanning 48 bases read in frame from base 1. V and J are trimmed by 5 bases and 0 bases, and the gene matches miss 5 bases of the junction. This clonotype was seen many times. Its antigen remains unidentified. No base quality information exists; no much larger clone differs at one position. Libraries were prepared through PCR. Sequencing was carried out with an Illumina HiSeq 2500. Molecular barcoding was employed in the preparation of TCR libraries, with unique molecular identifiers being used to normalize TCRbeta repertoire quantification. TCRdb ran its own pipeline on the public reads, namely fastp trimming at Q25 and MiXCR clone calling, and kept in-frame beta chains. Each CDR3 protein appears once, grouped with its most common genes and DNA. Across this sample there are approximately 16,000 distinct CDR3 sequences, with 5.1% seen only once. About 7.3% of the sample belongs to the ten largest clones.

The treatment or condition label, read with the paper, signifies: allogeneic hematopoietic cell transplantation with graft depleted of TCRalphabeta T cells and CD19 B cells. The children who served as transplant recipients had been given grafts of TCRalphabeta/CD19-depleted allogeneic hematopoietic cells. This chain joins TRBV11-3 to TRBJ2-3; 10 of the junction bases match TRBD2. The TCR sequence derives from a boy aged 5-17 years with acute lymphoblastic leukemia, due to receive a stem cell transplant. The input for sequencing was PBMCs, taken before TCRalphabeta/CD19-depleted stem cell transplant. CDR3 loop: CASSHLAGASTDTQYF. The DNA reads as follows: TGTGCCAGCAGCCATCTAGCGGGAGCTAGCACAGATACGCAGTATTTT.